These 18 T cell receptor beta chains were sequenced from one sample in a study of blood T cell repertoires in COVID-19. Libraries were prepared by immunoSEQ multiplex PCR; TCRdb keeps only in-frame clonotypes and omits some of them. The sample holds 60,000 to 75,000 clones, around 86% seen once. The sample consisted of peripheral blood. The origin of the receptors is a man aged 45-65 years with active COVID-19.

This rearrangement joins TRBV6-5 to TRBJ2-3; 13 bases are shared with TRBD2. The CDR3 consists of 16 residues. J lost 2 bases, V lost 2 bases, and 1 base had no gene match. The germline CDR1 and CDR2 sequences are MNHEY and SVGAGI. The CDR3 coding sequence is TGTGCCAGCAGTTACACTAGCGGGAGGGCCACAGATACGCAGTATTTT. Its protein is CASSYTSGRATDTQYF.

The chain employs TRBV5-1 and TRBJ1-5; a weak D match, TRBD1 (5 bases). Germline CDR1 reads SGHRS; CDR2 reads YFSETQ. V was cut by 10 bases and J by 0 bases, with 23 bases left in between. The CDR3 is made up of 17 amino acids. The CDR3 sequence is CAVRDSMPFYSNQPQHF. The CDR3 nucleotides are TGCGCCGTCCGGGACTCGATGCCCTTTTATAGCAATCAGCCCCAGCATTTT. The full variable domain, completed using reference TRBV5-1 and TRBJ1-5, is KAGVTQTPRYLIKTRGQQVTLSCSPISGHRSVSWYQQTPGQGLQFLFEYFSETQRNKGNFPGRFSGRQFSNSRSEMNVSTLELGDSALYLCAVRDSMPFYSNQPQHFGDGTRLSIL.

The chain carries TRBV28 and TRBJ2-7; TRBD2 might be the D (6 bases). In germline, CDR1 is MDHEN, CDR2 SYDVKM. The CDR3 has 13 amino acids. V lost 3 bases to trimming and J lost 3 bases, with 9 bases between them. The CDR3 DNA reads as TGTGCCAGCAGTTTGTGGCGGGGCTACGAGCAGTACTTC. This codes for CASSLWRGYEQYF.

V usage is TRBV5-6 and J usage is TRBJ2-5; TRBD1 matches at 8 bases. Germline V gene data show CDR1 as SGHDT and CDR2 as YYEEEE. Trimming removed 3 bases from V and 5 bases from J; junction bases left unmatched: 3. The CDR3 sequence is 13 residues long. The DNA of the CDR3 is TGTGCCAGCAGCTATCAGGGGGCGGAGACCCAGTACTTC. Its translation is CASSYQGAETQYF.

The CDR3 DNA follows: TGTGCCAGCAGTCCTCTGTCGGGGGGAGCTAATGAAAAACTGTTTTTT. Translating it yields CASSPLSGGANEKLFF. This chain uses TRBV27 with TRBJ1-4, with D perhaps TRBD1 (5 bases). Germline V gives CDR1 MNHEY, CDR2 SMNVEV (reference sequence). This CDR3 contains 16 residues. V was trimmed by 5 bases and J by 3 bases, leaving 16 bases between them.

The V gene is TRBV7-9, the J gene TRBJ1-1; perhaps TRBD1 as D (5 bases). CDR3 length equals 13 residues. Trimming removed 3 bases from V and 2 bases from J, with 7 bases in between. From germline, CDR1 is SEHNR and CDR2 FQNEAQ (reference sequence). CDR3 residues: CASSFDSNTEAFF. The CDR3 region has the DNA TGTGCCAGCAGCTTCGACAGTAACACTGAAGCTTTCTTT.

This chain joins TRBV3-1 (or the pseudogene TRBV3-2) and TRBJ2-3; 8 bases align to TRBD1. This CDR3 comprises 15 residues. CDR1 and CDR2 from the germline V gene are LGHDT and YNNKEL (reference sequence). The trim removed 0 bases at V and 4 bases at J, leaving 3 bases unmatched. The CDR3 here is CASSQDPGGPDTQYF. The CDR3 DNA is TGTGCCAGCAGCCAAGATCCAGGGGGCCCAGATACGCAGTATTTT.

The chain has TRBV6-1 and TRBJ1-2, with TRBD1 matching over 8 bases. After removal of 4 bases from V and 7 bases from J, the junction contained 14 bases not matched to a gene. Germline-derived CDR1 and CDR2 are MNHNS and SASEGT. This CDR3 spans 16 amino acids. CDR3 sequence reads: CASSARAGQVAGGYTF. CDR3 DNA: TGTGCCAGCAGTGCGCGGGCGGGACAGGTGGCGGGTGGCTACACCTTC.

V is TRBV30 and J is TRBJ2-5, with a weak D call TRBD2 (6 bases). The ends were cut back, 2 bases at V and 5 bases at J, with 18 bases in the middle. Germline V gives CDR1 GTSNPN, CDR2 SVGIG (reference sequence). CDR3 length: 15 residues. The DNA of the CDR3 is TGTGCCTGGAGTCAGGGACTTAGTCAGGTCGAGACCCAGTACTTC. The encoded protein is CAWSQGLSQVETQYF.

J is TRBJ1-2 and V is TRBV27; 8 bases match TRBD1. V gave up 2 bases and J gave up 4 bases; unmatched junction bases: 9. This CDR3 region has 16 residues. Germline loops: CDR1 MNHEY, CDR2 SMNVEV (reference sequence). The CDR3 loop reads CASSLVGTGSTYGYTF. For the CDR3, the DNA is TGTGCCAGCAGTTTAGTAGGGACAGGATCAACCTATGGCTACACCTTC.

This clone was recorded a few times. The chain couples TRBV27 to TRBJ2-3, with D possibly being TRBD2 (5 bases). The CDR3 sequence is 14 residues long. V was clipped by 5 bases and J by 0 bases, with 9 bases between them. CDR1 and CDR2 (germline): MNHEY, SMNVEV (reference sequence). The CDR3 sequence: CASSPRGSTDTQYF. The CDR3, as DNA: TGTGCCAGCAGTCCCCGGGGTAGCACAGATACGCAGTATTTT.

This chain links TRBV18 with TRBJ2-1, with D perhaps matching TRBD2 (6 bases). V lost 5 bases and J lost 8, with 10 bases in between. The length of the CDR3 is 12 residues. Germline V gives CDR1 KGHSH, CDR2 LQKENI. The CDR3 region has the DNA TGTGCCAGCTCAGCTGGGGGGTATGAGCAGTTCTTC. Protein sequence: CASSAGGYEQFF.

The rearrangement uses TRBV7-9 and TRBJ1-2; 10 bases match TRBD1. Germline trimming cut 8 bases from V and 5 bases from J; bases unmatched to any gene: 5. The CDR3 loop spans 13 amino acids. Germline values: CDR1 SEHNR, CDR2 FQNEAQ (reference sequence). Here the CDR3 DNA reads TGTGCCAGCCGGGACAGGGGAAGGTATGGCTACACCTTC. Protein sequence: CASRDRGRYGYTF.

The chain couples TRBV19 to TRBJ2-7, with D hard to call. The CDR3 covers 13 residues. Germline V gives CDR1 LNHDA, CDR2 SQIVND (reference sequence). V was clipped by 3 bases and J by 0 bases, with 6 bases between them. The CDR3 loop is CASSMAHSYEQYF. In nucleotides, the CDR3 is TGTGCCAGTAGTATGGCCCACTCCTACGAGCAGTACTTC.

The chain employs TRBV5-1 and TRBJ1-2; D might be TRBD1 (5 bases). Germline V CDR1 and CDR2: SGHRS, YFSETQ. The V gene lost 0 bases and the J gene lost 0 bases, with 9 bases spanning the gap. CDR3 length: 15 residues. CDR3 sequence: CASSLGTPANYGYTF. CDR3 DNA sequence: TGCGCCAGCAGCTTGGGGACACCGGCTAACTATGGCTACACCTTC.

The CDR3 loop is CASSIDVRANQPQHF. The CDR3 DNA sequence: TGTGCCAGTAGTATAGACGTCAGGGCGAATCAGCCCCAGCATTTT. This chain links TRBV19 with TRBJ1-5; weak D call: TRBD1 (5 bases). Trimming cost V 0 bases and J 4 bases, with 10 bases left between them. Germline lookup yields CDR1 LNHDA and CDR2 SQIVND (reference sequence). This CDR3 contains 15 residues.

The chain carries TRBV7-9 and TRBJ2-2, with D maybe TRBD1 (6 bases). CDR1 is SEHNR and CDR2 is FQNEAQ in the germline V gene (reference sequence). The CDR3 is 18 amino acids. V shed 2 bases and J shed 6 bases, with 22 bases lying between them. The CDR3 spells CASSLLVQGRVSAGELFF. As DNA, the CDR3 is TGTGCCAGCAGCTTACTCGTCCAGGGGCGGGTTTCGGCCGGGGAGCTGTTTTTT.

The CDR3 spells CASTTGTSGSWSTDTQYF. CDR3 in DNA: TGTGCCAGCACCACCGGGACTAGCGGGAGTTGGAGCACAGATACGCAGTATTTT. V gene TRBV3-1 (or the pseudogene TRBV3-2) combines with J gene TRBJ2-3, with 14 positions matching TRBD2. The CDR3 is 18 amino acids. CDR1 LGHDT and CDR2 YNNKEL come from the germline V gene (reference sequence). V shed 7 bases and J 0 bases; nucleotides not matched to a gene: 9.